This T cell receptor beta chain emerged from a study of T cell repertoires in aging, cancer and after chemotherapy (dated by TCRdb to about 2019). Context from the whole study: Six donor age groups were covered, ranging from 30 or younger up to 70 or older, and each group contained at least three individuals. In the solid tumor group, the paired samples taken before and after chemotherapy came from brain tumor (glioblastoma) patients given temozolomide-based therapy. In total, the full dataset held 7.5 million to 9.5 million TCR reads. To examine immunoaging and T cell reconstitution after chemotherapy, the study profiled TCR beta repertoires in peripheral blood from healthy donors and cancer patients. The cohort comprised 200 to 250 cancer patients, roughly 90 with hematological and around 130 with solid cancers, plus 95 healthy donors as a reference group. Results and caveats for the whole study, not just this receptor: According to the authors, the repertoire data do not permit conclusions about immunological memory after chemotherapy. In both cancer cohorts, median generation probability rose over the chemotherapy interval, which suggests that the repertoire was reconstituted through rebound thymic output. Compared with age-matched healthy donors, untreated patients with either hematological or solid cancers had significantly lower TCR diversity in the blood along with higher clonality. In healthy donors, the drop in TCR diversity with age came mainly from a loss of richness, whereas in cancer patients a loss of evenness also played a part.

Rearranged TRB sequences spanning V, D and J segments were amplified in a multiplex touch-down PCR with a mixed TRB-A/B primer pool. Two consecutive PCR reactions with Phusion HS II polymerase added Illumina adapters and sample indices to the amplicons. Amplicons were gel-purified with the NucleoSpin Gel and PCR Clean-up kit, then checked with Qubit and an Agilent 2100 Bioanalyzer. The libraries were sequenced on an Illumina MiSeq with 600-cycle, single-indexed, paired-end runs. The authors' pipeline ran thus. MiXCR versions 2.12 and 3.0.5 were used to process the TRB sequences. Each unique CDR3 nucleotide sequence counted as one clone, and only productive sequences with at least two reads were retained. The repertoire metrics were Shannon diversity, evenness, clonality (defined as one minus evenness), and alpha-parameterized diversity profiles covering alpha 0 to 5. Generation probabilities of clones in paired pre- and post-chemotherapy samples were computed with the IGoR algorithm. TCRdb ran its own pipeline on the public reads, namely fastp trimming at Q25 and MiXCR clone calling, and kept in-frame beta chains. Duplicate CDR3 protein sequences are folded into a single record with the most common DNA and genes. TCRdb, not the authors, supplied the V and J calls. Across this sample there are approximately 2,000 distinct CDR3 sequences, with about 25% seen only once. Together, the top ten hold roughly 10% of the sample.

Judged by its sample share, this clonotype qualifies as medium-sized (0.01 to 0.1%). No cognate antigen has been identified for it. No base-level quality is on record; no much larger clone is a single base apart. Looking up the germline V gene (reference sequence) yields CDR1 LNHDA and CDR2 SQIVND. V gives up 3 bases and J gives up 6 bases, and the segment between their germline ends measures 15 bases. From its cysteine to its phenylalanine, the CDR3 spans 14 amino acids. The only DNA kept is the CDR3, 42 bases in frame from the first base. Genomic DNA extracted from peripheral blood, rather than sorted cells or RNA, was used as the source for amplification of TCR beta rearrangements.

The material sequenced was blood. The TCR originated in a human donor with a solid tumor. The V and J genes are TRBV19 and TRBJ2-7; D gene: possibly TRBD2, on 6 matching bases. The CDR3 has the sequence CASSITGETVEQYF. The DNA sequence is as follows: TGTGCCAGTAGTATTACGGGGGAGACTGTCGAGCAGTACTTC.